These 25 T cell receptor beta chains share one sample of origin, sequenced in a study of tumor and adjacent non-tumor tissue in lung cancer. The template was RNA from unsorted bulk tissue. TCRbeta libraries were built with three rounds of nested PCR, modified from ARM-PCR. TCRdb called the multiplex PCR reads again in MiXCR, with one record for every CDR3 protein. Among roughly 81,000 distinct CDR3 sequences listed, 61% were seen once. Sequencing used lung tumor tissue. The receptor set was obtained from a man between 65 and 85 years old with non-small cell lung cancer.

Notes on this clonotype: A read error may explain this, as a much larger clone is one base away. CDR3 protein: CASSPFAGDYLYNEKLFF. CDR3 nucleotide sequence: TGTGCCAGCAGCCCCTTTGCAGGGGACTACCTCTATAATGAAAAACTGTTTTTT. This sequence joins TRBV7-9 and TRBJ1-4; D is possibly TRBD1 (6 bases). The CDR3 has 18 residues. The germline V gene has CDR1 SEHNR and CDR2 FQNEAQ (reference sequence). The V and J ends lost 5 bases and 4 bases respectively, with 23 bases between them.

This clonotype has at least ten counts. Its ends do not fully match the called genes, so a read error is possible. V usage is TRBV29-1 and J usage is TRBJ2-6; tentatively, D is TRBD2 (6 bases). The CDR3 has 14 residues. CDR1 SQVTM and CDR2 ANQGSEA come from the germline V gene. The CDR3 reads CSVEGGDWANVLIF. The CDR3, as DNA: TGCAGCGTTGAAGGGGGGGACTGGGCCAACGTCCTGATTTTC.

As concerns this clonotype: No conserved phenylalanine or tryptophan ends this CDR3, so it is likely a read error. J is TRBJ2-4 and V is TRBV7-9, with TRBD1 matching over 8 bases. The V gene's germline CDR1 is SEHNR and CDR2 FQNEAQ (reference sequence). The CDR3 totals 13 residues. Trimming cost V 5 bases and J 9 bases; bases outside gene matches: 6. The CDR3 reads CASSTRTGPIQYL. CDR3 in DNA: TGTGCCAGCAGCACACGGACAGGGCCCATTCAGTACTTA.

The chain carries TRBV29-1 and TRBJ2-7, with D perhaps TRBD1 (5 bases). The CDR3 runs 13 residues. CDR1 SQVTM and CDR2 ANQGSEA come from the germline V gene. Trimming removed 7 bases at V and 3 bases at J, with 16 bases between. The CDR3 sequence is CSALQVVDYEQYF. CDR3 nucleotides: TGCAGCGCGTTACAGGTGGTAGACTACGAGCAGTACTTC.

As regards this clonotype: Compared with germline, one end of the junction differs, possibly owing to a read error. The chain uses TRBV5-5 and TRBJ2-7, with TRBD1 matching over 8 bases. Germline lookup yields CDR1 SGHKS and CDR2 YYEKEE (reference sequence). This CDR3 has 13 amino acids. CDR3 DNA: TGTGTCAGCAGCTTGTCGGGACAGGCGGAACAGTACTTC. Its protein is CVSSLSGQAEQYF.

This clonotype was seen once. Here the CDR3 reads CASDPVAGRDEQYF. In DNA form, the CDR3 reads TGTGCCAGCGACCCAGTGGCAGGACGCGACGAGCAGTACTTC. The chain uses TRBV11-2 and TRBJ2-7; D remains unclear. In germline, CDR1 is SGHAT, CDR2 FQNNGV. Trimming pared 8 bases from V and 5 bases from J, leaving 19 bases between. The CDR3 is 14 amino acids. The whole variable domain, filled in from reference TRBV11-2 and TRBJ2-7, reads EAGVAQSPRYKIIEKRQSVAFWCNPISGHATLYWYQQILGQGPKLLIQFQNNGVVDDSQLPKDRFSAERLKGVDSTLKIQPAKLEDSAVYLCASDPVAGRDEQYFGPGTRLTVT.

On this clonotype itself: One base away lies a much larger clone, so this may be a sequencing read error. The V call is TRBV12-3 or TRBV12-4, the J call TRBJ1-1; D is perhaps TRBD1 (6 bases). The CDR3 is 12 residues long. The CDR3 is CASIQQGTEVFF. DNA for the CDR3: TGTGCCAGCATCCAACAGGGCACTGAAGTTTTCTTT.

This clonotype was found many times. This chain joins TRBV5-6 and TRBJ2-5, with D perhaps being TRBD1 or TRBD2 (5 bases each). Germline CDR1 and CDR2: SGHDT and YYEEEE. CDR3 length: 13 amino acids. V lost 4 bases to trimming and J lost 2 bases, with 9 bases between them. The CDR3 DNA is TGTGCCAGCAGCGTGGGACGGCAAGAGACCCAGTACTTC. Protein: CASSVGRQETQYF.

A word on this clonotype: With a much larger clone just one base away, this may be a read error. CDR3 DNA sequence: TGTGCCAGCAGTTTCTATAAGACAGGGTCAGTATACTATGAGCAGTTCTTC. Translated: CASSFYKTGSVYYEQFF. The chain employs TRBV28 and TRBJ2-1; 7 bases are shared with TRBD1. The V gene's germline CDR1 is MDHEN and CDR2 SYDVKM. V lost 3 bases, J lost 8 bases, and 16 bases stayed unmatched. The CDR3 has 17 residues.

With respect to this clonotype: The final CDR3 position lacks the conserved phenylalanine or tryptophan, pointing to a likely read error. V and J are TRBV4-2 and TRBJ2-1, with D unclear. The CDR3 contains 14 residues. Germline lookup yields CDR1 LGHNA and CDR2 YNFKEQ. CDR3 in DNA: TGTGTCAGGAGCCAAGATCGGGTTAGGGATGAGCAGTTCCTC. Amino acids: CVRSQDRVRDEQFL.

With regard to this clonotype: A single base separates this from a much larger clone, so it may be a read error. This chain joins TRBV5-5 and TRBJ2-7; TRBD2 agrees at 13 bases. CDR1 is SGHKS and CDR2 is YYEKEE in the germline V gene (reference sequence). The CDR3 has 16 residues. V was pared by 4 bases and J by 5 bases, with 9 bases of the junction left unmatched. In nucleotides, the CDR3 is TGTGCCAGCAGCGTGGAACTAGCGGGAGGGCTCCACGAGCAGTACTTC. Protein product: CASSVELAGGLHEQYF.

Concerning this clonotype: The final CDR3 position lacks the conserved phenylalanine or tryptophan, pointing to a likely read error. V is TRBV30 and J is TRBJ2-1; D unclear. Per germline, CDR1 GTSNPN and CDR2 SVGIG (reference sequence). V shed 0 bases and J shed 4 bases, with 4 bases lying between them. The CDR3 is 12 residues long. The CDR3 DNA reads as TGTGCCTGGAGTGTCAAATACAATGAGCAGTTCTTA. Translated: CAWSVKYNEQFL.

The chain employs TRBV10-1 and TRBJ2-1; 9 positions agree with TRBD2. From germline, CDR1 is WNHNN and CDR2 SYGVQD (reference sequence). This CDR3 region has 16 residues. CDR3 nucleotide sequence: TGCATCAGCAGTTACCTAGCGGGAAGCTCCTACAATGAGCAGTTCTTC. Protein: CISSYLAGSSYNEQFF.

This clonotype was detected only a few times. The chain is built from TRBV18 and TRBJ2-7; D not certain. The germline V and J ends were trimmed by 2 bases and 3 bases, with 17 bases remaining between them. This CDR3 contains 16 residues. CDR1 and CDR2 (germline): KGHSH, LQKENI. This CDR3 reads CASSPFPVGVGYEQYF. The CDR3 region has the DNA TGTGCCAGCTCACCATTCCCCGTGGGTGTCGGCTACGAGCAGTACTTC.

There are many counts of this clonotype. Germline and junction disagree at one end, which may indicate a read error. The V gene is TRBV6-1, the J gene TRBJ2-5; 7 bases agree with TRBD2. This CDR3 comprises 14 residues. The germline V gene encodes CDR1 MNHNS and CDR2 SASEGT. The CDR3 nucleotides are TGTGCTAGCAGCACTTACGGGGGGCAAGAGACCCAGTACTTC. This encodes CASSTYGGQETQYF.

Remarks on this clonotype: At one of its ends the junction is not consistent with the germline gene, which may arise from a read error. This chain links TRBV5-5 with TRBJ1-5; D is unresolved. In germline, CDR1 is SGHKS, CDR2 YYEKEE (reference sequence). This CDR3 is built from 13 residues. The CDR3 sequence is CASSLIPDQPQHF. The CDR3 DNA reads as TGTGCAAGCAGCTTGATACCCGACCAGCCCCAGCATTTT. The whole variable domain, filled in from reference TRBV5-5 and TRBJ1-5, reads DAGVTQSPTHLIKTRGQQVTLRCSPISGHKSVSWYQQVLGQGPQFIFQYYEKEERGRGNFPDRFSARQFPNYSSELNVNALLLGDSALYLCASSLIPDQPQHFGDGTRLSIL.

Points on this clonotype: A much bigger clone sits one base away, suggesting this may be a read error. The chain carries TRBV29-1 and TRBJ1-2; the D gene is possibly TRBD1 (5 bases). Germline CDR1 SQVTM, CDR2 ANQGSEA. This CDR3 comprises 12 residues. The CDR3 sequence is CRVGGAVYGYTF. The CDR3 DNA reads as TGCAGAGTTGGTGGGGCAGTCTATGGCTACACCTTC. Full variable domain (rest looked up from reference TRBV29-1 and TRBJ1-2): SAVISQKPSRDICQRGTSLTIQCQVDSQVTMMFWYRQQPGQSLTLIATANQGSEATYESGFVIDKFPISRPNLTFSTLTVSNMSPEDSSIYLCRVGGAVYGYTFGSGTRLTVV.

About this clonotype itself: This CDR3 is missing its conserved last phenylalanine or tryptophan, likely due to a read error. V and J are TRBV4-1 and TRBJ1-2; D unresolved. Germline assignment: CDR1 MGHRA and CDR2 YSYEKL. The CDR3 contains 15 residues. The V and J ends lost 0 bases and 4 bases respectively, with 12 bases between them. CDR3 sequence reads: CASSQDLDGVYGYTL. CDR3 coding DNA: TGCGCCAGCAGCCAAGATCTGGACGGGGTCTATGGCTACACCCTC.

For the CDR3, the DNA is TGCGCCACTAGCCCCTCCCCAGGGGAGGACTACGAGCAGTACTTC. Amino acids: CATSPSPGEDYEQYF. The chain carries TRBV5-1 and TRBJ2-7; D may be TRBD1 or TRBD2 (6 bases each). The V end lost 9 bases, the J end lost 3 bases, and 22 bases lay between the germline ends. The CDR3 loop spans 15 amino acids. Per germline, CDR1 SGHRS and CDR2 YFSETQ.

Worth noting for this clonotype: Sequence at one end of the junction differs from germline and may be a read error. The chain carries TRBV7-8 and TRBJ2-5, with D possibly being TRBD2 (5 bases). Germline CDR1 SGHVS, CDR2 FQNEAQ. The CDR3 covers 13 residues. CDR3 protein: CASNLVFRESQYF. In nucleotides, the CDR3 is TGTGCCAGCAACTTAGTTTTTAGGGAGAGCCAGTACTTC.

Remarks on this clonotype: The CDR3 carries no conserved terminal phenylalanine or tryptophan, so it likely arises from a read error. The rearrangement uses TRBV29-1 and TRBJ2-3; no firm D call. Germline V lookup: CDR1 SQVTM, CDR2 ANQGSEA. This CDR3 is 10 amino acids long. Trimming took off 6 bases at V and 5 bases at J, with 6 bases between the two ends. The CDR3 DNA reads TGCAGCGTCCTAAGAGATACGCAGTATTAT. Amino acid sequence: CSVLRDTQYY.

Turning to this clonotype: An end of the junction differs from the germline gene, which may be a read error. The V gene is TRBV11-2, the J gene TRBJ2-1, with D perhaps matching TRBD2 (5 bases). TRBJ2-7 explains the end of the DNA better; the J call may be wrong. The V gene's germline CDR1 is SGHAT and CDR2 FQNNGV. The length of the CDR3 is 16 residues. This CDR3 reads CAISLQPGVSYNEQYF. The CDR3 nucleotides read TGTGCCATCAGCCTTCAGCCCGGGGTCTCCTACAATGAGCAGTACTTC.

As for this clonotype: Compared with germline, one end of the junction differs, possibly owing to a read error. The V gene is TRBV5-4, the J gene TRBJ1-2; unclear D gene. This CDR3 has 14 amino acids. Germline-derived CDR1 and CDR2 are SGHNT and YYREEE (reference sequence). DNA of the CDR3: TGTGCCAGCAACTTGGGGAACTTTAACTATGGCTACATCTTC. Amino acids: CASNLGNFNYGYIF.

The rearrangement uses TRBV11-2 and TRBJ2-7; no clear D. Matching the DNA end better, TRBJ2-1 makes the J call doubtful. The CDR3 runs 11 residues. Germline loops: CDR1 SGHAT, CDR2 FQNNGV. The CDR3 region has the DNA TGTGCCAGCAGCTTAACCTACGAACAGTTCTTC. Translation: CASSLTYEQFF.

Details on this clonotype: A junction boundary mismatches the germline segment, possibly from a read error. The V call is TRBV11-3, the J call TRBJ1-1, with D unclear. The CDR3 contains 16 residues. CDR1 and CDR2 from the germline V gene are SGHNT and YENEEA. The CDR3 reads CASSRSVTNMNTEVFF. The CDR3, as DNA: TGTGCCAGCAGCCGCAGCGTGACAAATATGAACACAGAAGTTTTCTTT.